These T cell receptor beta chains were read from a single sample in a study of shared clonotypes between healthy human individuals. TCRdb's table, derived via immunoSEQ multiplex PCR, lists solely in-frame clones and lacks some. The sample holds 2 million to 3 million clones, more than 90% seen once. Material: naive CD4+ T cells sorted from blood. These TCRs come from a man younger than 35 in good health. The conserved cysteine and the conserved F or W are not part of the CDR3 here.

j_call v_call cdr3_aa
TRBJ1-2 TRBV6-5 ASSYRDSLRLGGYT
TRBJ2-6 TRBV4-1 ASSQDVTEFSGANVLT
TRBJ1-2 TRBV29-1 SETSRQDYGYT
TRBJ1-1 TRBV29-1 SARTDNTEAF
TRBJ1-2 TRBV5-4 ASSLPGIYGYT
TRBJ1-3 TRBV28 ASSFGRGTGNTIY
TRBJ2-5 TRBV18 ASSRTGLAGVETQY
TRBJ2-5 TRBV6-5 ASSQGGGRETQY
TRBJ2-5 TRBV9 ASSRAVGETQY
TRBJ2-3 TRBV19 ASSIQLVPDTQY
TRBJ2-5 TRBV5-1 ASTRTSELWETQY
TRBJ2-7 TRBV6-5 ASRADPNANEQY
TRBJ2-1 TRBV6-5 ASSFFSGGAYNEQF
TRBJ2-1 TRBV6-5 ASTRDNEQF
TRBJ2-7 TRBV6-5 ASSYSFAFEQY
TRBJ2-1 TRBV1 TSRQSSLAEPYNEQF
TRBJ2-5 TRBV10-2 ASSESGVAGETQY
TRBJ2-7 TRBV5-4 ASSLLDKPYEQY
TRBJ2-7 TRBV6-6 ASSFTGTVDYEQY
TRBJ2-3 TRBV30 AWTLAGRGDTQY
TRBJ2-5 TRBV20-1 SATGGQTQY
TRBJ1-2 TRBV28 ASNEQGIPYGYT